This entry lists 27 T cell receptor beta chains sequenced from one sample in a study of naive and memory T cell subsets. Both TRBC1 and TRBC2 were covered by a beta constant-region primer of two equimolar oligonucleotides. Four rounds of PCR amplified the ligated cDNA using nested alpha and beta constant-region primers plus SP2. Via MiXCR, TCRdb re-called the UMI-ligation and nested PCR reads, giving one row per CDR3 protein. Of over 130,000 distinct CDR3 sequences detected, approximately 20% appear once; the ten largest clones hold around 0.63%. Antigens of these TCRs are unknown. Study-level findings and limits: A few larger clonotypes appeared in naive repertoires, especially CD8, possibly memory cells re-expressing CD45RA.

The sample was naive CD8+ T cells from blood. Receptors originate from a human donor in good health.

This clonotype was counted many times. The chain joins TRBV6-2 or TRBV6-3 to TRBJ2-7; D remains unclear. Germline CDR1 MNHEY, CDR2 SVGEGT. CDR3 size: 13 residues. V was trimmed by 2 bases and J by 4 bases, leaving 9 bases between them. This chain's CDR3 is CASSYGARYEQYF. DNA for the CDR3: TGTGCCAGCAGTTACGGAGCGCGATACGAGCAGTACTTC.

The chain links TRBV10-2 to TRBJ2-7; D perhaps matches TRBD2 (5 bases). CDR1 is WSHSY, CDR2 SAAADI, per germline. The CDR3 has 12 residues. V was pared by 10 bases and J by 2 bases, with 12 bases between. This CDR3 reads CATGLGAYEQYF. CDR3 bases: TGCGCCACAGGACTTGGGGCCTACGAGCAGTACTTC.

The rearrangement links TRBV7-9 to TRBJ1-6; 7 bases fit TRBD1. Trimming cost V 5 bases and J 4 bases; bases outside gene matches: 11. The germline V gene has CDR1 SEHNR and CDR2 FQNEAQ (reference sequence). CDR3 size: 17 residues. The CDR3 sequence: CASSTRQGDSYNSPLHF. CDR3 DNA sequence: TGTGCCAGCAGCACCCGACAGGGCGACTCTTATAATTCACCCCTCCACTTT.

This chain joins TRBV12-3 or TRBV12-4 and TRBJ2-7; TRBD2 matches at 7 bases. The junction had 3 bases not matched to a gene; V was cut back by 2 bases and J by 2 bases. The CDR3 has 14 amino acids. CDR3 sequence reads: CASSLSSGTYEQYF. The CDR3, as DNA: TGTGCCAGCAGTTTATCTAGCGGCACCTACGAGCAGTACTTC.

The rearrangement joins TRBV3-1 to TRBJ2-1; 9 nucleotides agree with TRBD1. The CDR3 runs to 14 residues. CDR1 and CDR2 from the germline V gene are LGHDT and YNNKEL (reference sequence). The J segment lost 9 bases and the V segment lost 4 bases, leaving 7 bases of the junction unmatched. The CDR3 here is CASSPPGTGIEQFF. The CDR3 DNA reads as TGTGCCAGCAGCCCCCCCGGGACAGGGATTGAGCAGTTCTTC.

This clonotype was counted only a few times. The rearrangement joins TRBV28 to TRBJ2-7; TRBD1 might be the D (5 bases). The CDR3 has 14 residues. CDR1 MDHEN and CDR2 SYDVKM come from the germline V gene. Trimming cost V 3 bases and J 0 bases, with 9 bases left between them. In DNA, the CDR3 is TGTGCCAGCAGTTTGTTAGGGGACTCCTACGAGCAGTACTTC. Amino acids: CASSLLGDSYEQYF. Looking up the rest from reference TRBV28 and TRBJ2-7 gives the full variable domain: DVKVTQSSRYLVKRTGEKVFLECVQDMDHENMFWYRQDPGLGLRLIYFSYDVKMKEKGDIPEGYSVSREKKERFSLILESASTNQTSMYLCASSLLGDSYEQYFGPGTRLTVT.

This clonotype was observed a few times. The chain has TRBV9 and TRBJ2-7; tentative D call: TRBD1 (5 bases). The CDR3 length is 15 residues. V was pared by 0 bases and J by 0 bases, with 10 bases between. Germline-derived CDR1 and CDR2 are SGDLS and YYNGEE. This chain's CDR3 is CASSVAAGLSYEQYF. The CDR3 bases are TGTGCCAGCAGCGTAGCGGCAGGGCTCTCCTACGAGCAGTACTTC.

This chain connects TRBV5-1 to TRBJ2-7; D could derive from TRBD1 or TRBD2 (5 bases each). This CDR3 is built from 15 residues. V dropped 0 bases and J dropped 2 bases, with 12 bases sitting between them. The germline V gene encodes CDR1 SGHRS and CDR2 YFSETQ. CDR3 amino acids: CASSLDQGAAYEQYF. As DNA, the CDR3 is TGCGCCAGCAGCTTGGACCAGGGAGCGGCCTACGAGCAGTACTTC.

In this sample, this clonotype turned up a few times. The chain recombines TRBV12-3 or TRBV12-4 with TRBJ2-1, with D unresolved. CDR3 length: 14 amino acids. The germline V and J ends were trimmed by 2 bases and 8 bases, with 13 bases remaining between them. For the CDR3, the DNA is TGTGCCAGCAGTTTAAGAACGGTGGTCCATGAGCAGTTCTTC. Amino acid sequence: CASSLRTVVHEQFF.

This clonotype was detected a few times. The V and J genes are TRBV28 and TRBJ1-1; TRBD1 aligns across 8 bases. V was pared by 6 bases and J by 4 bases, with 10 bases of the junction left unmatched. CDR1 MDHEN and CDR2 SYDVKM come from the germline V gene. The CDR3 covers 15 residues. The CDR3 here is CASSPRGRYSTEAFF. The CDR3 nucleotides read TGTGCCAGCAGCCCCAGGGGGCGATATAGCACTGAAGCTTTCTTT. The full variable domain, its missing parts supplied by reference TRBV28 and TRBJ1-1, is DVKVTQSSRYLVKRTGEKVFLECVQDMDHENMFWYRQDPGLGLRLIYFSYDVKMKEKGDIPEGYSVSREKKERFSLILESASTNQTSMYLCASSPRGRYSTEAFFGQGTRLTVV.

This clonotype was observed a handful of times. The chain is built from TRBV27 and TRBJ1-1; no clear D gene. Germline CDR1 MNHEY, CDR2 SMNVEV (reference sequence). The germline V and J ends were trimmed by 4 bases and 11 bases, with 20 bases remaining between them. The CDR3 runs to 14 residues. CDR3 DNA: TGTGCCAGCAGTTCCAGCCCTGCGGGTGAAGGCGCTTTCTTT. As protein: CASSSSPAGEGAFF.

This clonotype was observed a handful of times. J is TRBJ2-4 and V is TRBV7-6; TRBD1 matches 7 bases. Germline lookup yields CDR1 SGHVS and CDR2 FNYEAQ. The CDR3 totals 14 residues. V shed 0 bases and J 10 bases; nucleotides not matched to a gene: 6. CDR3 sequence (DNA): TGTGCCAGCAGCTTAGCGTGGGACAGCCAAATTCAGTACTTC. The encoded protein is CASSLAWDSQIQYF.

The V call is TRBV20-1, the J call TRBJ1-1, with D possibly being TRBD1 (5 bases). The CDR3 length is 13 residues. From germline, CDR1 is DFQATT and CDR2 SNEGSKA (reference sequence). V gave up 3 bases and J gave up 4 bases, with 12 bases separating them. The CDR3 DNA reads as TGCAGTGCTAGGTCCCGGGGGACCACTGAAGCTTTCTTT. Its translation is CSARSRGTTEAFF.

The chain uses TRBV25-1 and TRBJ2-7; a possible D gene is TRBD2 (5 bases). V lost 0 bases to trimming and J lost 6 bases, with 12 bases between them. The CDR3 runs 14 residues. Germline V gene data show CDR1 as MGHDK and CDR2 as SYGVNS. The CDR3 region is CASSEYFEGLEQYF. The CDR3 DNA reads TGTGCCAGCAGTGAATATTTTGAGGGTCTCGAGCAGTACTTC.

V is TRBV20-1 and J is TRBJ2-1, with D possibly being TRBD2 (6 bases). This CDR3 is built from 15 residues. Germline V CDR1 and CDR2: DFQATT, SNEGSKA (reference sequence). V was cut by 1 base and J by 0 bases, with 10 bases left in between. DNA of the CDR3: TGCAGTGCTAGAGCGGGCGGGGACTCCTACAATGAGCAGTTCTTC. It encodes CSARAGGDSYNEQFF.

This clonotype was seen a few times. The chain uses TRBV6-1 and TRBJ2-7; D is uncertain. The CDR3 has 17 amino acids. CDR1 and CDR2 from the germline V gene are MNHNS and SASEGT. Between the trimmed V and J ends, which lost 0 bases and 2 bases, there was a span of 17 bases. Written as DNA, the CDR3 is TGTGCCAGCAGTGAAGCCGCGGACCGACGGACGACCTACGAGCAGTACTTC. It encodes CASSEAADRRTTYEQYF.

The chain couples TRBV5-6 to TRBJ2-6; D possibly corresponds to TRBD1 (6 bases). V gave up 0 bases and J gave up 1 base, with 8 bases separating them. The germline CDR1 and CDR2 sequences are SGHDT and YYEEEE. The CDR3 has 16 residues. The CDR3 spells CASSLGTGSGANVLTF. For the CDR3, the DNA is TGTGCCAGCAGCTTGGGTACAGGGTCTGGGGCCAACGTCCTGACTTTC.

The V call is TRBV7-9, the J call TRBJ2-3; D may be TRBD2 (6 bases). The CDR3 covers 13 residues. Germline V lookup: CDR1 SEHNR, CDR2 FQNEAQ (reference sequence). V was trimmed by 8 bases and J by 2 bases, leaving 11 bases between them. DNA of the CDR3: TGTGCCAGCCTGGGGGGACTCACAGATACGCAGTATTTT. Protein: CASLGGLTDTQYF.

The rearrangement joins TRBV7-9 to TRBJ2-2, with 8 bases fitting TRBD1. The germline V gene encodes CDR1 SEHNR and CDR2 FQNEAQ (reference sequence). The CDR3 runs to 16 residues. Germline trimming cut 1 base from V and 5 bases from J; bases unmatched to any gene: 6. CDR3 nucleotide sequence: TGTGCCAGCAGCTTAGAAACAGGGGGAGTGACCGGGGAGCTGTTTTTT. Translation gives CASSLETGGVTGELFF.

The V gene is TRBV25-1, the J gene TRBJ1-4, with TRBD1 as a possible D gene (5 bases). Trimming pared 1 base from V and 5 bases from J, leaving 20 bases between. CDR1 is MGHDK, CDR2 SYGVNS, per germline. The CDR3 has 18 residues. The CDR3 region is CASSEFFTGGNENEKLFF. The CDR3 DNA sequence: TGTGCCAGCAGTGAATTCTTCACAGGAGGTAATGAGAATGAAAAACTGTTTTTT.

This chain links TRBV3-1 with TRBJ2-3, with 8 bases matching TRBD2. CDR3 length: 18 amino acids. CDR1 is LGHDT and CDR2 is YNNKEL in the germline V gene (reference sequence). The V segment lost 3 bases and the J segment 2 bases; nucleotides outside the gene matches: 13. In DNA form, the CDR3 reads TGTGCCAGCAGCCAGTTCGATGGGGCTAGCGGGTCCACAGATACGCAGTATTTT. This translates into CASSQFDGASGSTDTQYF.

This clonotype appeared a few times. The chain joins TRBV27 to TRBJ2-1; D gene uncertain. Per the germline V gene, CDR1 is MNHEY and CDR2 is SMNVEV (reference sequence). Trimming took 4 bases from V and 3 from J, leaving 10 bases between them. The CDR3 consists of 14 residues. The DNA of the CDR3 is TGTGCCAGCAGTTCCTTCGAATACTACAATGAGCAGTTCTTC. Amino acid sequence: CASSSFEYYNEQFF.

This clonotype came up a few times. The gene calls are TRBV18 and TRBJ2-5, with 10 bases lining up with TRBD2. V was clipped by 0 bases and J by 5 bases; unmatched bases: 15. The CDR3 extends over 19 amino acids. CDR1 is KGHSH and CDR2 is LQKENI in the germline V gene. The CDR3 spells CASSPPENASGRSMETQYF. The DNA of the CDR3 is TGTGCCAGCTCACCACCGGAAAATGCTAGCGGGAGATCGATGGAGACCCAGTACTTC. The full variable domain, rest sourced from reference TRBV18 and TRBJ2-5, is NAGVMQNPRHLVRRRGQEARLRCSPMKGHSHVYWYRQLPEEGLKFMVYLQKENIIDESGMPKERFSAEFPKEGPSILRIQQVVRGDSAAYFCASSPPENASGRSMETQYFGPGTRLLVL.

In this sample, this clonotype turned up a few times. The chain combines TRBV5-1 with TRBJ2-1; D uncertain. Germline values: CDR1 SGHRS, CDR2 YFSETQ. The CDR3 contains 13 residues. With 0 bases removed from V and 6 bases from J, the gap between germline ends came to 7 bases. The CDR3 here is CASSLGGTNEQFF. The CDR3 DNA is TGCGCCAGCAGCTTGGGCGGCACCAATGAGCAGTTCTTC.

This chain links TRBV30 with TRBJ2-1; D not certain. Germline V gives CDR1 GTSNPN, CDR2 SVGIG (reference sequence). The CDR3 runs to 12 residues. The ends were cut back, 2 bases at V and 7 bases at J, with 9 bases in the middle. CDR3 amino acids: CAWSLVGNEQFF. The CDR3 nucleotides are TGTGCCTGGAGTTTGGTAGGGAATGAGCAGTTCTTC.

This clonotype was observed many times. The chain has TRBV5-1 and TRBJ2-2, with 8 bases that match TRBD1. After removal of 4 bases from V and 2 bases from J, the junction contained 10 bases not matched to a gene. The CDR3 contains 17 residues. Germline V gene sequence: CDR1 SGHRS, CDR2 YFSETQ. CDR3 sequence (DNA): TGCGCCAGCAGCCGAAAGCCGACAGGGGATAACACCGGGGAGCTGTTTTTT. It specifies CASSRKPTGDNTGELFF.

This clonotype was found a few times. The rearrangement uses TRBV25-1 and TRBJ2-7; 7 nucleotides align to TRBD1. In germline, CDR1 is MGHDK, CDR2 SYGVNS. V gave up 8 bases and J gave up 11 bases; unmatched junction bases: 12. This CDR3 has 12 residues. CDR3 in DNA: TGTGCCAGCGGGGCGATTACAGGGGTGGAGTACTTC. Amino acid sequence: CASGAITGVEYF.